This entry lists 12 T cell receptor beta chains sequenced from one sample in a study of cytomegalovirus exposure and HLA in healthy donors. This table comes from immunoSEQ multiplex PCR, and its TCRdb copy is limited to in-frame clones, with some not included. The profile covers approximately 260,000 clones, with approximately 83% appearing a single time and over 0.95% taken by the ten largest. Sequenced sample: PBMCs. The receptors stem from a young woman in good health and CMV-seropositive.

This chain links TRBV11-3 with TRBJ1-1; D is possibly TRBD1 (5 bases). V was cut by 6 bases and J by 1 base, with 12 bases left in between. There are 14 residues in the CDR3. Germline V gene lookup returns CDR1 SGHNT and CDR2 YENEEA. The CDR3 reads CASRLRGQNTEAFF. The CDR3 DNA sequence: TGTGCCAGCAGACTACGAGGACAGAACACTGAAGCTTTCTTT.

The chain has TRBV27 and TRBJ1-1, with D possibly being TRBD1 (6 bases). CDR1 and CDR2 from the germline V gene are MNHEY and SMNVEV (reference sequence). Trimming took 5 bases from V and 4 from J, leaving 20 bases between them. The CDR3 consists of 16 residues. The CDR3 sequence is CASSPVARGGSTEAFF. The DNA for the CDR3 is TGTGCCAGCAGTCCAGTCGCCAGGGGCGGAAGCACTGAAGCTTTCTTT.

The chain is built from TRBV2 and TRBJ1-1; TRBD1 matches at 11 bases. CDR1 and CDR2 from the germline V gene are SNHLY and FYNNEI. The junction had 9 bases not matched to a gene; V was cut back by 7 bases and J by 5 bases. The CDR3 is 15 amino acids. CDR3 loop: CASTRTGGSRTEAFF. The CDR3 DNA is TGTGCCAGCACCAGGACAGGGGGCTCGAGGACTGAAGCTTTCTTT.

This chain uses TRBV2 with TRBJ2-7; 8 positions agree with TRBD2. The CDR3 is 13 amino acids. V shed 4 bases, J shed 5 bases, and the junction held 4 bases outside the gene matches. Per the germline V gene, CDR1 is SNHLY and CDR2 is FYNNEI. CDR3: CASSAERENEQYF. The DNA of the CDR3 is TGTGCCAGCAGTGCGGAGCGGGAGAACGAGCAGTACTTC.

V usage is TRBV10-3 and J usage is TRBJ2-3; 14 nucleotides line up with TRBD2. Germline V CDR1 and CDR2: ENHRY, SYGVKD. This CDR3 has 15 amino acids. Unmatched junction bases numbered 6, after V lost 6 bases and J lost 7 bases. CDR3 in amino acids: CAISPGLAGVNTQYF. The CDR3 nucleotides read TGTGCCATCAGCCCGGGACTAGCGGGAGTTAATACGCAGTATTTT.

The chain recombines TRBV9 with TRBJ1-1; D might be TRBD1 (5 bases). The CDR3 extends over 17 amino acids. The germline V gene has CDR1 SGDLS and CDR2 YYNGEE. V lost 3 bases to trimming and J lost 0 bases, with 18 bases between them. The CDR3 spells CASSAHLGGLMNTEAFF. In nucleotides, the CDR3 is TGTGCCAGCAGCGCACATCTGGGGGGACTCATGAACACTGAAGCTTTCTTT. Supplemented by reference TRBV9 and TRBJ1-1, the full variable domain reads DSGVTQTPKHLITATGQRVTLRCSPRSGDLSVYWYQQSLDQGLQFLIQYYNGEERAKGNILERFSAQQFPDLHSELNLSSLELGDSALYFCASSAHLGGLMNTEAFFGQGTRLTVV.

The V gene is TRBV2, the J gene TRBJ2-2; D possibly corresponds to TRBD2 (5 bases). Germline V gene sequence: CDR1 SNHLY, CDR2 FYNNEI. The CDR3 totals 15 residues. V lost 5 bases, J lost 0 bases, and 10 bases lay in between. The CDR3 here is CASSRGPANTGELFF. The CDR3 DNA sequence: TGTGCCAGCAGTCGCGGGCCCGCGAACACCGGGGAGCTGTTTTTT.

This chain's CDR3 is CASSLDRAAGYTF. The CDR3 coding sequence is TGTGCCAGCAGTCTAGACAGGGCGGCTGGCTACACCTTC. This chain connects TRBV5-4 to TRBJ1-2; TRBD1 aligns across 7 bases. After removal of 5 bases from V and 7 bases from J, the junction contained 8 bases not matched to a gene. The CDR3 extends over 13 amino acids. CDR1 and CDR2 from the germline V gene are SGHNT and YYREEE (reference sequence).

This chain joins TRBV6-5 and TRBJ2-5, with 7 bases aligning to TRBD2. J was trimmed by 11 bases and V by 4 bases; bases with no gene match: 4. The CDR3 has 11 residues. The germline CDR1 and CDR2 sequences are MNHEY and SVGAGI. The CDR3 coding sequence is TGTGCCAGCAGTTCTGGGGGGGAGCAGTACTTC. This sequence encodes CASSSGGEQYF.

The chain joins TRBV5-1 to TRBJ2-3; weak D call: TRBD2 (6 bases). Trimming removed 2 bases at V and 2 bases at J, with 12 bases between. The CDR3 is made up of 15 amino acids. The germline V gene has CDR1 SGHRS and CDR2 YFSETQ. The CDR3 sequence: CASSFESSDTDTQYF. The CDR3 nucleotides read TGCGCCAGCAGCTTCGAGTCTAGCGACACAGATACGCAGTATTTT.

The chain links TRBV10-3 to TRBJ2-7; 12 nucleotides agree with TRBD1. V lost 4 bases and J lost 7; bases outside the gene matches: 2. Germline V lookup: CDR1 ENHRY, CDR2 SYGVKD. The CDR3 is 13 residues long. Written as DNA, the CDR3 is TGTGCCATCAGTGGGGACAGGGGGCGTGAGCAGTACTTC. Amino acids: CAISGDRGREQYF.

The CDR3: CASSLLAGGPTGELFF. As DNA, the CDR3 is TGTGCCAGCAGCTTATTAGCGGGAGGCCCCACCGGGGAGCTGTTTTTT. This chain uses TRBV7-3 with TRBJ2-2; TRBD2 aligns across 10 bases. Germline V gene sequence: CDR1 SGHTA, CDR2 FQGTGA. CDR3 length: 16 residues. The V gene end was trimmed by 2 bases and the J gene end by 4 bases; junction bases not matched to a gene: 4.